The clone carrying this TCR beta chain was picked up one time. Generated by immunoSEQ multiplex PCR, the TCRdb table keeps only in-frame clones and is missing some. The sample gives about 59,000 clones, approximately 94% of which show up once; about 2.5% is in the top ten. The J segment lost 2 bases and the V segment lost 7 bases, leaving 13 bases of the junction unmatched. The CDR3 runs to 17 residues. Germline assignment: CDR1 SEHNR and CDR2 FQNEAQ (reference sequence). The data are from a study of T cell changes during pregnancy in multiple sclerosis. The sequences come from CD8+ T cells from peripheral blood mononuclear cells, collected after pregnancy. The rearrangement uses TRBV7-9 and TRBJ1-2; TRBD1 aligns across 10 bases. This sequence was found in a female donor with multiple sclerosis, enrolled in a pregnancy study. CDR3: CASTRPRPGQGNYGYTF. The CDR3, as DNA: TGTGCCAGCACCCGTCCCCGGCCGGGACAGGGGAACTATGGCTACACCTTC.